Presented here are 25 T cell receptor beta chains from one specimen sequenced in a study of early T cells in non-severe SARS-CoV-2 infection. In TCRdb, the 5' RACE reads were re-called with MiXCR into one record per CDR3 protein. The sample has approximately 70,000 distinct CDR3 sequences, around 13% seen once. The specimen sequenced was whole blood. The receptors derive from an adult who was a healthcare worker with PCR-confirmed SARS-CoV-2 infection or an uninfected control (not recorded which).

There are many counts of this clonotype. This sequence joins TRBV6-6 and TRBJ1-1; 7 nucleotides line up with TRBD1. CDR1 is MNHNY and CDR2 is SVGAGI in the germline V gene (reference sequence). CDR3 size: 15 residues. Trimming cost V 2 bases and J 3 bases; bases outside gene matches: 6. The CDR3 nucleotides are TGTGCCAGCAGTTACGGAGGGGGCCGGTACACTGAAGCTTTCTTT. Residues: CASSYGGGRYTEAFF.

By share, this clonotype ranks as medium-sized. The chain has TRBV11-2 and TRBJ2-4; 8 nucleotides align to TRBD1. Germline V gives CDR1 SGHAT, CDR2 FQNNGV. The junction had 3 bases not matched to a gene; V was cut back by 5 bases and J by 9 bases. The CDR3 sequence is 12 residues long. CDR3 sequence: CASSRTGSIQYF. The CDR3 DNA reads TGTGCCAGCAGCCGGACAGGGTCCATTCAGTACTTC. The full variable domain, in which reference TRBV11-2 and TRBJ2-4 provide the parts outside the CDR3, is EAGVAQSPRYKIIEKRQSVAFWCNPISGHATLYWYQQILGQGPKLLIQFQNNGVVDDSQLPKDRFSAERLKGVDSTLKIQPAKLEDSAVYLCASSRTGSIQYFGAGTRLSVL.

This clonotype showed up just once. The chain joins TRBV20-1 to TRBJ2-7; 16 bases align to TRBD2. The CDR3 runs 15 residues. V lost 2 bases, J lost 4 bases, and 2 bases stayed unmatched. Looked up from germline, CDR1 is DFQATT and CDR2 is SNEGSKA (reference sequence). The CDR3 sequence: CSARSGLAGGYEQYF. The CDR3 nucleotides are TGCAGTGCTAGATCGGGACTAGCGGGGGGGTACGAGCAGTACTTC.

This clonotype was observed at least ten times. V gene TRBV25-1 combines with J gene TRBJ1-5, with D tentatively TRBD1 (5 bases). Trimming left V 6 bases short and J 5 bases short, with 23 bases between. CDR3 length: 17 residues. CDR1 is MGHDK, CDR2 SYGVNS, per germline. CDR3 residues: CASSSPVRGAEDQPQHF. The CDR3 region has the DNA TGTGCCAGCAGCTCCCCGGTAAGGGGCGCCGAGGATCAGCCCCAGCATTTT.

There are many counts of this clonotype. The V call is TRBV28, the J call TRBJ2-7, with TRBD1 as a possible D gene (6 bases). The germline CDR1 and CDR2 sequences are MDHEN and SYDVKM. The CDR3 loop spans 15 amino acids. Trimming removed 4 bases at V and 0 bases at J, with 13 bases between. The CDR3 coding sequence is TGTGCCAGCAGTTCCTGGGGGCGGTCCTCCTACGAGCAGTACTTC. Amino acids: CASSSWGRSSYEQYF.

The gene calls are TRBV29-1 and TRBJ2-2; possibly TRBD1 for D (6 bases). This CDR3 spans 12 amino acids. Trimming pared 4 bases from V and 5 bases from J, leaving 8 bases between. Germline CDR1 is SQVTM and CDR2 is ANQGSEA. This chain's CDR3 is CSVARGTGELFF. CDR3 bases: TGCAGCGTTGCCAGGGGTACCGGGGAGCTGTTTTTT.

This clonotype was detected ten times or more. This rearrangement joins TRBV10-3 to TRBJ1-2; D is unresolved. Germline-derived CDR1 and CDR2 are ENHRY and SYGVKD. V was cut by 0 bases and J by 6 bases, with 14 bases left in between. The length of the CDR3 is 15 residues. The CDR3 bases are TGTGCCATCAGTGAGTCAAGGGTGAACAATGATGGCTACACCTTC. Translating it yields CAISESRVNNDGYTF.

This clonotype was observed many times. The CDR3 DNA reads TGTGCCAGCTCCCAGGGGTCAGATACGCAGTATTTT. Translating gives CASSQGSDTQYF. V is TRBV7-9 and J is TRBJ2-3, with D maybe TRBD1 (6 bases). Germline V lookup: CDR1 SEHNR, CDR2 FQNEAQ (reference sequence). The length of the CDR3 is 12 residues. Trimming removed 8 bases from V and 4 bases from J, with 10 bases in between.

The rearrangement links TRBV10-3 to TRBJ2-1; D unclear. V was trimmed by 6 bases and J by 0 bases, leaving 6 bases between them. This CDR3 contains 13 residues. Germline lookup yields CDR1 ENHRY and CDR2 SYGVKD. The CDR3 loop is CAIRHSSYNEQFF. The CDR3 nucleotides are TGTGCCATCAGGCACAGCTCCTACAATGAGCAGTTCTTC.

This clonotype was counted many times. The genes are TRBV24-1 and TRBJ2-1, with a weak D call TRBD1 (6 bases). Deletions cut 7 bases from V and 7 bases from J, with 16 bases between. This CDR3 region has 14 residues. Germline CDR1 reads KGHDR; CDR2 reads SFDVKD. DNA for the CDR3: TGTGCCACCAGGAATGGGGGCGTTGGGAATGAGCAGTTCTTC. Encoded protein: CATRNGGVGNEQFF.

This clonotype qualifies as medium-sized. This chain connects TRBV20-1 to TRBJ1-6, with a weak D call TRBD1 (5 bases). The CDR3 is made up of 16 amino acids. Germline V gives CDR1 DFQATT, CDR2 SNEGSKA (reference sequence). V was shortened by 2 bases and J by 0 bases, with 11 bases between the two germline ends. The CDR3 nucleotides read TGCAGTGCTAGACGCCCGGGGGGCTCCTATAATTCACCCCTCCACTTT. Protein product: CSARRPGGSYNSPLHF.

The chain recombines TRBV29-1 with TRBJ2-1; D perhaps matches TRBD2 (6 bases). The CDR3 consists of 11 residues. Trimming took off 5 bases at V and 7 bases at J, with 9 bases between the two ends. The V gene's germline CDR1 is SQVTM and CDR2 ANQGSEA. The CDR3 DNA reads as TGCAGCGTTTATCGGGGGAATGAGCAGTTCTTC. This sequence encodes CSVYRGNEQFF.

At least ten counts were recorded for this clonotype. The V and J genes are TRBV12-3 or TRBV12-4 and TRBJ1-5; TRBD1 matches 9 bases. After removal of 5 bases from V and 7 bases from J, the junction contained 6 bases not matched to a gene. This CDR3 has 14 amino acids. Here the CDR3 reads CASSPGTGQQPQHF. The DNA of the CDR3 is TGTGCCAGCAGTCCGGGGACAGGGCAACAGCCCCAGCATTTT.

This clonotype was recorded at least ten times. This rearrangement joins TRBV9 to TRBJ2-1; D might be TRBD1 (5 bases). CDR3 size: 15 residues. Germline CDR1 SGDLS, CDR2 YYNGEE. V lost 4 bases to trimming and J lost 0 bases, with 11 bases between them. The chain's CDR3 is CASSLDTLSYNEQFF. DNA for the CDR3: TGTGCCAGCAGCTTGGACACCCTCTCCTACAATGAGCAGTTCTTC.

This clonotype was seen repeatedly, ten times or more. The chain has TRBV30 and TRBJ2-7, with D possibly being TRBD2 (6 bases). V was cut by 6 bases and J by 3 bases, with 18 bases left in between. The length of the CDR3 is 14 residues. CDR1 and CDR2 from the germline V gene are GTSNPN and SVGIG (reference sequence). In DNA, the CDR3 is TGTGCCTGCCACCGCGGGACTTCCTTCTACGAGCAGTACTTC. Translation: CACHRGTSFYEQYF.

This clonotype was recorded at least ten times. The rearrangement uses TRBV27 and TRBJ2-7; 7 nucleotides line up with TRBD2. The CDR3 has 16 residues. Germline-derived CDR1 and CDR2 are MNHEY and SMNVEV (reference sequence). V was pared by 3 bases and J by 1 base, with 9 bases of the junction left unmatched. DNA of the CDR3: TGTGCCAGCAGTTTTGTGCGCGGGAGTAGTTCCTACGAGCAGTACTTC. This translates into CASSFVRGSSSYEQYF.

This clonotype was counted many times. The chain uses TRBV4-3 and TRBJ2-1; the D is unclear. The germline CDR1 and CDR2 sequences are LGHNA and YSLEER. CDR3 length: 14 amino acids. V was trimmed by 0 bases and J by 5 bases, leaving 8 bases between them. The CDR3 nucleotides read TGCGCCAGCAGCCAAGATAACACTAACAATGAGCAGTTCTTC. As protein: CASSQDNTNNEQFF.

This clonotype was seen many times. The V call is TRBV14, the J call TRBJ2-7; perhaps TRBD1 as D (6 bases). The V gene lost 4 bases and the J gene lost 5 bases, with 12 bases spanning the gap. CDR1 and CDR2 from the germline V gene are SGHDN and FVKESK. This CDR3 is 13 amino acids long. CDR3: CASSLPGADEQYF. CDR3 coding DNA: TGTGCCAGCAGCCTGCCAGGGGCGGACGAGCAGTACTTC.

J is TRBJ1-2 and V is TRBV6-5; maybe TRBD1 (5 bases). Looked up from germline, CDR1 is MNHEY and CDR2 is SVGAGI. Trimming shortened V by 6 bases and J by 11 bases, and 19 bases separated the two germline ends. There are 13 residues in the CDR3. CDR3 sequence: CASSWAGPEEYTF. The CDR3 DNA reads TGTGCCAGCAGCTGGGCGGGACCGGAGGAGTACACCTTC.

Ten or more counts support this clonotype. The chain joins TRBV7-9 to TRBJ1-2, with D perhaps matching TRBD1 (5 bases). V was pared by 2 bases and J by 6 bases, with 13 bases between. CDR1 SEHNR and CDR2 FQNEAQ come from the germline V gene (reference sequence). CDR3 length: 14 amino acids. This CDR3 reads CASSLSSGNDGYTF. The DNA of the CDR3 is TGTGCCAGCAGCTTATCTTCAGGGAACGATGGCTACACCTTC.

The table lists this clonotype with many counts. The chain recombines TRBV12-5 with TRBJ1-1; the match to TRBD1 covers 8 bases. Germline lookup yields CDR1 LGHNT and CDR2 FRNRAP. The CDR3 is 13 residues long. Trimming at V came to 6 bases and at J to 8 bases, leaving 8 bases not matched to a gene. Written as DNA, the CDR3 is TGTGCTAGTGGCCTCGGACAGGGAACCGAAGCTTTCTTT. Translation gives CASGLGQGTEAFF.

J is TRBJ1-1 and V is TRBV5-1; 7 bases line up with TRBD1. The CDR3 covers 12 residues. Germline V gives CDR1 SGHRS, CDR2 YFSETQ. The trim removed 0 bases at V and 7 bases at J, leaving 0 bases unmatched. The CDR3 loop reads CASSLDRGEAFF. CDR3 DNA: TGCGCCAGCAGCTTGGACAGGGGTGAAGCTTTCTTT.

This clonotype appeared many times. The chain joins TRBV6-5 to TRBJ1-1; D unresolved. There are 16 residues in the CDR3. V lost 0 bases and J 2 bases, leaving 13 bases between the germline ends. Per germline, CDR1 MNHEY and CDR2 SVGAGI. CDR3 in amino acids: CASSYSSLRVNTEAFF. CDR3 sequence (DNA): TGTGCCAGCAGTTACTCTAGCCTGAGGGTTAACACTGAAGCTTTCTTT.

This clonotype was seen only a few times. The V gene is TRBV12-3 or TRBV12-4, the J gene TRBJ1-1, with unresolved D. The CDR3 runs to 14 residues. V dropped 5 bases and J dropped 1 base, with 11 bases sitting between them. The CDR3: CASSLRTANTEAFF. The CDR3 DNA is TGTGCCAGCAGTCTCCGGACGGCGAACACTGAAGCTTTCTTT.

This clonotype was counted many times. The chain carries TRBV11-3 and TRBJ2-3; a possible D gene is TRBD2 (5 bases). The V end lost 1 base, the J end lost 0 bases, and 8 bases lay between the germline ends. Germline values: CDR1 SGHNT, CDR2 YENEEA. There are 15 residues in the CDR3. The CDR3 bases are TGTGCCAGCAGCTTAGGTGGACTGAGCACAGATACGCAGTATTTT. Protein product: CASSLGGLSTDTQYF.